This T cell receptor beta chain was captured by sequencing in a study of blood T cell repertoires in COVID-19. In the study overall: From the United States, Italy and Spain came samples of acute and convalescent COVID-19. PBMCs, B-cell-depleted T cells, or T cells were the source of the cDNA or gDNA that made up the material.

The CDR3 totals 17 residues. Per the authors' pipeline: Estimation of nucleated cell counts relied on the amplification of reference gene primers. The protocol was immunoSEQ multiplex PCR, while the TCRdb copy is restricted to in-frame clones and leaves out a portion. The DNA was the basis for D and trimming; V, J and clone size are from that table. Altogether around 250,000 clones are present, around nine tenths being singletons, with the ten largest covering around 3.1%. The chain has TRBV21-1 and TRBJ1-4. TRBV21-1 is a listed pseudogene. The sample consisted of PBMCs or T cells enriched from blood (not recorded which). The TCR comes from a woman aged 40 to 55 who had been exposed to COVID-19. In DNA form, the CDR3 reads TGTGCCAGCAGCAAAGCTCGAAGACTGGCGAGAGGGGAAAAACTGTTTTTT. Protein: CASSKARRLARGEKLFF.